This TCR beta chain was obtained from a study of T cell changes during pregnancy in multiple sclerosis (dated by TCRdb to the late 2010s). At the level of the whole study: In women with multiple sclerosis, the researchers looked at how the T cell repertoire shifted as pregnancy progressed.

The library was produced with the immunoSEQ multiplex PCR assay. TCRdb limited this immuneACCESS table to in-frame rearrangements with V and J called. A share of clones is missing; checked studies link under half to unresolved V genes, and the rest is unexplained. The sample table lists 51,000 or so clones, about 92% of them with a count of one. The ten largest clones capture 1.5% to 2% of the sample. Taken from cysteine to phenylalanine, the CDR3 has 15 residues. Solely the CDR3 DNA is kept, with 45 bases framed from the first base. Trimming removed 0 bases from V and 6 bases from J, leaving 12 bases between the germline ends. The germline V gene supplies CDR1 LGHNA and CDR2 YSLEER. This clone was counted once. Its antigen remains undetermined. No clone much larger than this one lies a single base away; base qualities are absent.

The receptor chain draws on TRBV4-3 and TRBJ2-1, with TRBD1 perhaps the D gene, on 6 matching bases. Source: peripheral blood, taken in the second trimester of pregnancy. This clonotype originated in a female donor with multiple sclerosis, enrolled in a pregnancy study. The DNA reads TGCGCCAGCAGCCAAGATTTACAGGGTACCAATGAGCAGTTCTTC. Translated, it gives CASSQDLQGTNEQFF.